This T cell receptor beta chain appears in the sequencing data of a study of cytomegalovirus exposure and HLA in healthy donors. Overall study results and limits: Differences between HLA loci emerged in a later analysis of TCR association rates, with DRB1 most and HLA-C fewest. Sequencing likely generated an artifact that appeared as a cluster of highly shared sequence variants. A later analysis linked a missense variant in DCLRE1C to the trimming of TCR beta V and J genes.

PCR involved 60 Vbeta and 13 Jbeta primers. TCRdb's table, derived via immunoSEQ multiplex PCR, lists solely in-frame clones and lacks some. Of 99,000 or so clones listed, less than 85% are singletons. As for this clone: Its target is not known.

Trimming cost V 5 bases and J 6 bases; bases outside gene matches: 3. Germline V gene lookup returns CDR1 SGHTA and CDR2 FQGNSA. The CDR3 length is 14 residues. The sequencing input was PBMCs. This rearrangement joins TRBV7-2 to TRBJ2-1; 11 bases align to TRBD1. The clonotype comes from a man in his forties in good health and CMV-seropositive. This chain's CDR3 is CASSIGQGANEQFF. In nucleotides, the CDR3 is TGTGCCAGCAGCATCGGACAGGGGGCCAATGAGCAGTTCTTC.